These 27 T cell receptor beta chains share one sample of origin, sequenced in a study of T cell changes during pregnancy in multiple sclerosis. The method was immunoSEQ multiplex PCR; TCRdb's version includes in-frame clones alone and lacks a portion of them. The profile shows some 67,000 clones, around 90% of them singletons. This sample comprised peripheral blood, obtained after pregnancy. These receptors all come from a female donor with multiple sclerosis, enrolled in a pregnancy study.

The V call is TRBV9, the J call TRBJ1-5, with unresolved D. This CDR3 has 13 residues. Germline V gives CDR1 SGDLS, CDR2 YYNGEE. V was pared by 0 bases and J by 5 bases, with 6 bases between. CDR3 sequence: CASSVGGYQPQHF. The CDR3 coding sequence is TGTGCCAGCAGCGTAGGAGGGTATCAGCCCCAGCATTTT.

This clone was detected only a few times. One end of the junction does not line up with germline, which may come from a read error. This chain connects TRBV7-7 to TRBJ2-1; TRBD1 matches at 8 bases. The germline CDR1 and CDR2 sequences are SSHAT and FNYEAQ (reference sequence). The CDR3 has 15 amino acids. The CDR3 here is CASSSGQGGNNEQFF. As DNA, the CDR3 is TGTGCTAGCAGCTCCGGACAGGGTGGTAACAATGAGCAGTTCTTC.

The chain combines TRBV4-3 with TRBJ2-1; TRBD2 matches 12 bases. CDR1 and CDR2 from the germline V gene are LGHNA and YSLEER. The CDR3 is 15 amino acids. V lost 1 base, J lost 7 bases, and 2 bases stayed unmatched. The CDR3 here is CASSQGTSGINEQFF. The CDR3 DNA follows: TGCGCCAGCAGCCAAGGGACTAGCGGGATTAATGAGCAGTTCTTC.

The gene calls are TRBV9 and TRBJ2-7; tentative D call: TRBD2 (6 bases). The V and J ends lost 3 bases and 6 bases respectively, with 22 bases between them. Germline V gene lookup returns CDR1 SGDLS and CDR2 YYNGEE. The CDR3 loop spans 16 amino acids. CDR3 sequence reads: CASSASGGVPSREQYF. The CDR3 bases are TGTGCCAGCAGCGCATCCGGCGGGGTCCCCAGCCGCGAGCAGTACTTC.

This chain connects TRBV27 to TRBJ2-2; 10 nucleotides agree with TRBD1. The germline gives CDR1 MNHEY, CDR2 SMNVEV (reference sequence). CDR3 size: 18 residues. Trimming took 5 bases from V and 0 from J; bases not matched to a gene: 9. The CDR3 sequence: CASSPRPGTGANTGELFF. CDR3 bases: TGTGCCAGCAGTCCACGCCCCGGGACAGGGGCGAACACCGGGGAGCTGTTTTTT.

This clone was seen once. The V and J genes are TRBV12-5 and TRBJ2-1; TRBD2 aligns across 10 bases. This CDR3 contains 15 residues. Unmatched junction bases numbered 2, after V lost 4 bases and J lost 2 bases. The germline V gene has CDR1 LGHNT and CDR2 FRNRAP. CDR3 residues: CASGSLAGAYNEQFF. The CDR3 DNA follows: TGTGCTAGTGGTTCGCTAGCGGGGGCCTACAATGAGCAGTTCTTC.

This clone was observed a single time. The V call is TRBV29-1, the J call TRBJ2-5, with D perhaps matching TRBD2 (6 bases). This CDR3 is 14 amino acids long. Looked up from germline, CDR1 is SQVTM and CDR2 is ANQGSEA. V lost 3 bases and J lost 5, with 16 bases in between. Written as DNA, the CDR3 is TGCAGCGTTGATGGCGGGGCGTCGGGGGAGACCCAGTACTTC. This gives the protein CSVDGGASGETQYF.

The chain is built from TRBV5-6 and TRBJ2-1; 8 bases align to TRBD1. The CDR3 extends over 12 amino acids. Germline V lookup: CDR1 SGHDT, CDR2 YYEEEE. Losses at the gene ends were 4 bases for V and 13 bases for J; bases not matched to a gene: 7. The CDR3 region is CASSTGTGQQFF. The DNA for the CDR3 is TGTGCCAGCAGCACTGGGACAGGACAACAGTTCTTC.

This chain links TRBV27 with TRBJ2-3; D perhaps matches TRBD1 (6 bases). The CDR3 has 16 residues. Germline-derived CDR1 and CDR2 are MNHEY and SMNVEV (reference sequence). Trimming removed 5 bases from V and 0 bases from J, with 15 bases in between. In DNA, the CDR3 is TGTGCCAGCAGTGCTACCCCCAGGGGAAGCACAGATACGCAGTATTTT. Translated, it gives CASSATPRGSTDTQYF.

This chain links TRBV11-2 with TRBJ2-7, with TRBD2 identical over 14 bases. CDR1 and CDR2 from the germline V gene are SGHAT and FQNNGV. The CDR3 length is 14 residues. V lost 1 base, J lost 13 bases, and 6 bases stayed unmatched. In nucleotides, the CDR3 is TGTGCCAGCAGCTTAGGAGGGACTAGCGGGGGCTTCTACTTC. Translating it yields CASSLGGTSGGFYF.

The rearrangement joins TRBV6-5 to TRBJ2-5; D gene uncertain. The germline V and J ends were trimmed by 6 bases and 6 bases, with 11 bases remaining between them. CDR1 and CDR2 (germline): MNHEY, SVGAGI. This CDR3 is built from 12 residues. The CDR3 spells CASRPQTKTQYF. The CDR3 DNA is TGTGCCAGCAGGCCACAAACTAAGACCCAGTACTTC.

This clone was seen a single time. J is TRBJ2-3 and V is TRBV5-1; TRBD1 aligns across 9 bases. Germline V CDR1 and CDR2: SGHRS, YFSETQ. V was pared by 4 bases and J by 1 base, with 10 bases of the junction left unmatched. The CDR3 is 17 amino acids. CDR3 DNA sequence: TGCGCCAGCAGCGACCTCACAGGGGGCAGGGGCACAGATACGCAGTATTTT. Translating it yields CASSDLTGGRGTDTQYF. The variable domain in full, completed from reference TRBV5-1 and TRBJ2-3, reads KAGVTQTPRYLIKTRGQQVTLSCSPISGHRSVSWYQQTPGQGLQFLFEYFSETQRNKGNFPGRFSGRQFSNSRSEMNVSTLELGDSALYLCASSDLTGGRGTDTQYFGPGTRLTVL.

The chain combines TRBV29-1 with TRBJ2-7, with D possibly matching TRBD2 (6 bases). Trimming removed 2 bases from V and 5 bases from J, with 13 bases in between. CDR3 size: 13 residues. CDR1 and CDR2 (germline): SQVTM, ANQGSEA. This chain's CDR3 is CSVEKAGIDEQYF. CDR3 bases: TGCAGCGTTGAAAAGGCGGGGATAGACGAGCAGTACTTC.

The chain has TRBV4-2 and TRBJ2-2; no definite D call. CDR1 and CDR2 (germline): LGHNA, YNFKEQ. Trimming removed 0 bases from V and 9 bases from J, with 5 bases in between. This CDR3 is 12 amino acids long. CDR3 sequence (DNA): TGTGCCAGCAGCCAAGAGGCCCGGGAGCTGTTTTTT. Its protein is CASSQEARELFF.

The chain couples TRBV27 to TRBJ2-7; TRBD2 matches at 8 bases. V shed 4 bases and J 4 bases; nucleotides not matched to a gene: 3. The CDR3 covers 13 residues. Germline V gene sequence: CDR1 MNHEY, CDR2 SMNVEV (reference sequence). The CDR3 DNA is TGTGCCAGCAGTTGGGGACTAGAGTACGAGCAGTACTTC. Translated: CASSWGLEYEQYF.

The V call is TRBV6-1, the J call TRBJ2-7; 16 nucleotides align to TRBD2. CDR1 is MNHNS, CDR2 SASEGT, per germline. There are 16 residues in the CDR3. J gave up 2 bases and V 4 bases, and 2 bases lay outside the gene matches. Here the CDR3 reads CASSGGLAGGPYEQYF. The CDR3 region has the DNA TGTGCCAGCAGTGGGGGACTAGCGGGAGGGCCCTACGAGCAGTACTTC.

The rearrangement uses TRBV28 and TRBJ2-1, with D uncertain. Germline loops: CDR1 MDHEN, CDR2 SYDVKM. Trimming pared 1 base from V and 9 bases from J, leaving 7 bases between. The CDR3 has 12 amino acids. The CDR3 region has the DNA TGTGCCAGCAGTTTATTTCAGTTTGAGCAGTTCTTC. The encoded protein is CASSLFQFEQFF.

The chain combines TRBV7-9 with TRBJ1-3; TRBD1 agrees at 11 bases. This CDR3 has 17 amino acids. V shed 3 bases and J 4 bases; nucleotides not matched to a gene: 8. Germline CDR1 reads SEHNR; CDR2 reads FQNEAQ (reference sequence). The DNA of the CDR3 is TGTGCCAGCAGCTTGGGACAGGGGGAACTAAGAGGAAACACCATATATTTT. Protein: CASSLGQGELRGNTIYF.

The gene calls are TRBV10-3 and TRBJ2-1, with D possibly matching TRBD2 (5 bases). The V gene's germline CDR1 is ENHRY and CDR2 SYGVKD. CDR3 length equals 12 residues. Trimming took off 4 bases at V and 7 bases at J, with 8 bases between the two ends. The CDR3 nucleotides read TGTGCCATCAGTGTACAGCGGAATGAGCAGTTCTTC. It specifies CAISVQRNEQFF.

This chain uses TRBV9 with TRBJ2-7; 7 bases agree with TRBD1. Germline lookup yields CDR1 SGDLS and CDR2 YYNGEE. This CDR3 has 16 residues. The ends lost 1 base at V and 4 bases at J; junction bases unmatched: 11. CDR3 protein: CASSVFSGQTLYEQYF. As DNA, the CDR3 is TGTGCCAGCAGCGTATTTTCGGGACAGACGCTTTACGAGCAGTACTTC.

CDR3 in DNA: TGTGCCAGCGGGACAGGGCAAGATACGCAGTATTTT. Translation gives CASGTGQDTQYF. The chain is built from TRBV19 and TRBJ2-3; 9 bases are shared with TRBD1. CDR1 is LNHDA and CDR2 is SQIVND in the germline V gene (reference sequence). The CDR3 is 12 residues long. V dropped 9 bases and J dropped 5; count of bases not matched to a gene: 3.

The chain joins TRBV28 to TRBJ1-2, with D possibly TRBD1 on 5 matching bases. The CDR3 totals 14 residues. The V gene's germline CDR1 is MDHEN and CDR2 SYDVKM. Trimming took off 7 bases at V and 3 bases at J, with 15 bases between the two ends. The chain's CDR3 is CASKPPGGDYGYTF. The CDR3 DNA reads as TGTGCCAGCAAACCGCCCGGGGGGGACTATGGCTACACCTTC.

The genes are TRBV4-1 and TRBJ2-7; 8 bases map to TRBD1. CDR1 and CDR2 from the germline V gene are MGHRA and YSYEKL. This CDR3 region has 15 residues. The ends lost 1 base at V and 2 bases at J; junction bases unmatched: 4. CDR3 in DNA: TGCGCCAGCAGCCAAGTACAGGGGGATCCCTACGAGCAGTACTTC. Translation: CASSQVQGDPYEQYF.

The V call is TRBV29-1, the J call TRBJ1-3; D is perhaps TRBD1 (6 bases). Trimming removed 6 bases at V and 1 base at J, with 16 bases between. The V gene's germline CDR1 is SQVTM and CDR2 ANQGSEA. The CDR3 length is 15 residues. The CDR3, as DNA: TGCAGCGTCAGAGGTTCCCAGGGGTCTGGAAACACCATATATTTT. It codes for CSVRGSQGSGNTIYF.

This chain uses TRBV28 with TRBJ1-5; the match to TRBD1 covers 8 bases. CDR3 length equals 14 residues. J gave up 2 bases and V 4 bases, and 1 base lay outside the gene matches. Germline values: CDR1 MDHEN, CDR2 SYDVKM. DNA of the CDR3: TGTGCCAGCAGTTCAGGGGGCGGCAATCAGCCCCAGCATTTT. Translating gives CASSSGGGNQPQHF.

The chain links TRBV6-1 to TRBJ1-1; the match to TRBD1 covers 9 bases. Germline V gene lookup returns CDR1 MNHNS and CDR2 SASEGT. V gave up 7 bases and J gave up 1 base; unmatched junction bases: 4. This CDR3 has 14 amino acids. This CDR3 is CASIGQGWNTEAFF. CDR3 bases: TGTGCCAGCATCGGACAGGGGTGGAACACTGAAGCTTTCTTT.

The gene calls are TRBV18 and TRBJ1-2; the match to TRBD1 covers 8 bases. The V and J ends lost 5 bases and 6 bases, in that order; junction bases with no gene match: 8. CDR1 is KGHSH and CDR2 is LQKENI in the germline V gene. The CDR3 covers 14 residues. The CDR3 sequence: CASSKTGDSDGYTF. The CDR3 DNA sequence: TGTGCCAGCTCAAAGACAGGGGATAGCGATGGCTACACCTTC.